What follows is one TCR beta chain and its context. A linear amplification protocol produced the TCR libraries from around 510 ng of total RNA. Each CDR3 protein is one row after TCRdb ran MiXCR on the reads. The table has some 190,000 distinct CDR3 sequences, about 70% seen once. The data stem from a study of healthy donors' naive CD4 and CD8 T cells. The CDR3 has 13 residues. V was cut by 2 bases and J by 5 bases, with 7 bases left in between. The germline V gene has CDR1 MNHEY and CDR2 SMNVEV (reference sequence). The sample comprised naive CD4+ and CD8+ T cells sorted from blood, pooled from several donors. The rearrangement uses TRBV27 and TRBJ1-5, with D unclear. The TCR originated in a pool of human donors in good health; the sample pools cells from several healthy donors. DNA for the CDR3: TGTGCCAGCAGTTTAGTTCGGGATCAGCCCCAGCATTTT. Translated, it gives CASSLVRDQPQHF.